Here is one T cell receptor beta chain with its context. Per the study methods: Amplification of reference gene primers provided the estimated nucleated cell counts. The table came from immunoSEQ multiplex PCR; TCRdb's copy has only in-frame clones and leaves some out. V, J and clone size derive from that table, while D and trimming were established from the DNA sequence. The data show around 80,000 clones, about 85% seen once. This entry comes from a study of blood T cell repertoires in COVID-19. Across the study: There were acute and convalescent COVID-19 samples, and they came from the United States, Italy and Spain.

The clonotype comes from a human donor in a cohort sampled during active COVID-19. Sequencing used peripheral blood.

The chain's CDR3 is CASSQGQALYEQYF. The CDR3 DNA sequence: TGTGCCAGCTCACAGGGACAGGCACTTTACGAGCAGTACTTC. The gene calls are TRBV18 and TRBJ2-7; 8 nucleotides agree with TRBD1. The trim removed 4 bases at V and 4 bases at J, leaving 6 bases unmatched. Germline loops: CDR1 KGHSH, CDR2 LQKENI. The CDR3 consists of 14 residues.